One and the same sample provided the 18 T cell receptor delta chains below, sequenced in a study of gamma-delta chains in newborns, infants, children. TCRdb re-analyzed the reads via CATT. The table includes 4,400 or so delta-chain clones, under 40% detected once. Sequences were obtained from blood. The receptors were sampled from a child who received the measles vaccine.

In this sample, this clone turned up a few times. The rearrangement joins TRDV1 to TRDJ1; 8 bases map to TRDD3. J gave up 0 bases and V 0 bases, and 21 bases lay outside the gene matches. Germline CDR1 is TSWWSYY and CDR2 is QGS. The CDR3 runs 22 residues. CDR3 region: CALGELPEGYWGPTLYTDKLIF. The DNA of the CDR3 is TGTGCTCTTGGGGAACTCCCTGAGGGGTACTGGGGGCCTACCCTGTACACCGATAAACTCATCTTT.

This chain uses TRDV3 with TRDJ1; no clear D gene. With 2 bases removed from V and 0 bases from J, the gap between germline ends came to 25 bases. The CDR3 covers 18 residues. Germline V gene data show CDR1 as TVYSNPD and CDR2 as GDNSRS (reference sequence). The CDR3 protein is CAFSPIFPRVGYTDKLIF. The DNA of the CDR3 is TGTGCCTTTTCACCTATTTTTCCCCGGGTAGGGTACACCGATAAACTCATCTTT.

The CDR3 DNA reads as TGTGCTCTTGGGCCCCCCTTCCTCCGGAGGAATACGAGGGATTGGGGCACCGATAAACTCATCTTT. This codes for CALGPPFLRRNTRDWGTDKLIF. V is TRDV1 and J is TRDJ1; 7 positions agree with TRDD2. This CDR3 has 22 residues. Germline values: CDR1 TSWWSYY, CDR2 QGS. V was pared by 5 bases and J by 1 base, with 28 bases of the junction left unmatched.

To note about this clone: Other DNA sequences in this sample translate to the same CDR3. The gene calls are TRDV1 and TRDJ1; 11 bases agree with TRDD3. J lost 0 bases, V lost 1 base, and 13 bases had no gene match. The germline CDR1 and CDR2 sequences are TSWWSYY and QGS. The length of the CDR3 is 20 residues. The CDR3 here is CALGEPLMGDTREYTDKLIF. CDR3 nucleotides: TGTGCTCTTGGGGAACCTCTCATGGGGGATACGAGGGAGTACACCGATAAACTCATCTTT.

Turning to this clone: One base separates it from a far larger clone, so it is likely a read error. The gene calls are TRDV1 and TRDJ1; 13 nucleotides line up with TRDD3. J was trimmed by 2 bases and V by 3 bases; bases with no gene match: 21. Germline V CDR1 and CDR2: TSWWSYY, QGS. There are 22 residues in the CDR3. The CDR3 sequence is CALGDLSYPSHWGIRSTDKLIF. The CDR3, as DNA: TGTGCTCTTGGGGACCTTTCCTATCCCTCCCACTGGGGGATACGCAGTACCGATAAACTCATCTTT.

The chain links TRDV1 to TRDJ1; tentatively, D is TRDD3 (9 bases). This CDR3 is 25 amino acids long. Between the trimmed V and J ends, which lost 0 bases and 2 bases, there was a span of 40 bases. CDR1 is TSWWSYY, CDR2 QGS, per germline. For the CDR3, the DNA is TGTGCTCTTGGGGAACTCCCCTCCTTCTTCCTACGTGGGGGGATACCTCTGCTCGGTACCGATAAACTCATCTTT. Translation gives CALGELPSFFLRGGIPLLGTDKLIF.

The rearrangement joins TRDV1 to TRDJ1; 10 nucleotides line up with TRDD3. Losses at the gene ends were 5 bases for V and 2 bases for J; bases not matched to a gene: 8. The CDR3 is made up of 16 amino acids. Per the germline V gene, CDR1 is TSWWSYY and CDR2 is QGS. The CDR3 nucleotides read TGTGCTCTTGGGAGGGGTACTGGGGGATCAACCGATAAACTCATCTTT. This codes for CALGRGTGGSTDKLIF.

This clone turned up a few times. This chain uses TRDV1 with TRDJ1; TRDD3 might be the D (5 bases). Germline V gives CDR1 TSWWSYY, CDR2 QGS. CDR3 length: 19 residues. V was cut by 3 bases and J by 2 bases, with 25 bases left in between. Written as DNA, the CDR3 is TGTGCTCTTGGGGACCCATTAATCCCGATCTGGGTAAGAACCGATAAACTCATCTTT. Its protein is CALGDPLIPIWVRTDKLIF.

The V and J genes are TRDV1 and TRDJ1, with 8 bases fitting TRDD3. The CDR3 consists of 18 residues. Looked up from germline, CDR1 is TSWWSYY and CDR2 is QGS. Trimming removed 9 bases from V and 2 bases from J; junction bases left unmatched: 20. DNA for the CDR3: TGTGCTCTGGAAGCTACGAGGAGTACTGGGGGTCTTACCGATAAACTCATCTTT. Protein: CALEATRSTGGLTDKLIF.

The rearrangement links TRDV1 to TRDJ1; the D is unclear. Germline V gene data show CDR1 as TSWWSYY and CDR2 as QGS. There are 16 residues in the CDR3. Trimming shortened V by 3 bases and J by 7 bases, and 21 bases separated the two germline ends. CDR3 sequence reads: CALGDPLEDPVSKLIF. The DNA of the CDR3 is TGTGCTCTTGGGGACCCTCTTGAAGACCCTGTGAGTAAACTCATCTTT.

About this clone itself: A junction end diverges from the germline sequence, so it may reflect a read error. CDR3 DNA: TGTGCCTTCACCGCGGCTTTTGGCTTCCCCACTACTGGGGGGTACACCGAGAAACTCATCTTT. Its translation: CAFTAAFGFPTTGGYTEKLIF. The gene calls are TRDV3 and TRDJ1, with 8 bases fitting TRDD3. Germline CDR1 TVYSNPD, CDR2 GDNSRS (reference sequence). The CDR3 runs 21 residues.

The rearrangement links TRDV1 to TRDJ1; D is uncertain. The CDR3 runs to 22 residues. Trimming left V 0 bases short and J 0 bases short, with 29 bases between. Germline-derived CDR1 and CDR2 are TSWWSYY and QGS. In DNA, the CDR3 is TGTGCTCTTGGGGAACTTCTACTTTTCGCCGATCTCGGCGTGCCGTACACCGATAAACTCATCTTT. Encoded protein: CALGELLLFADLGVPYTDKLIF.

This clone was seen a handful of times. The CDR3 coding sequence is TGTGCCTGTGACACCGGCTTTCAAGACTACTGGGGGTTCCTAGGCTCCTGGGACACCCGACAGATGTTTTTC. It yields the protein CACDTGFQDYWGFLGSWDTRQMFF. The J gene is TRDJ3, the V gene TRDV2; TRDD3 matches at 8 bases. The trim removed 0 bases at V and 0 bases at J, leaving 21 bases unmatched. The CDR3 loop spans 24 amino acids. In germline, CDR1 is GEAIGNYY, CDR2 EKD.

Details on this clone: The same CDR3 also results from other DNA sequences found in this sample. This sequence joins TRDV1 and TRDJ1; 7 nucleotides align to TRDD3. V lost 2 bases and J lost 0; bases outside the gene matches: 33. Germline V lookup: CDR1 TSWWSYY, CDR2 QGS. This CDR3 comprises 25 residues. This CDR3 reads CALGEKGVVVLHWGIRLGYTDKLIF. In nucleotides, the CDR3 is TGTGCTCTTGGGGAAAAAGGAGTAGTGGTCCTCCACTGGGGAATAAGGTTGGGGTACACCGATAAACTCATCTTT.

J is TRDJ1 and V is TRDV1, with 9 bases identical to TRDD3. CDR1 TSWWSYY and CDR2 QGS come from the germline V gene. V trimming: 2 bases; J trimming: 0 bases; junction bases outside the gene matches: 10. The CDR3 has 18 amino acids. The CDR3 sequence is CALGEDTILGENTDKLIF. In DNA, the CDR3 is TGTGCTCTTGGGGAAGATACTATACTGGGGGAGAACACCGATAAACTCATCTTT.

The table lists this clone with a few counts. J is TRDJ1 and V is TRDV1, with 11 nucleotides matching TRDD3. The J segment lost 0 bases and the V segment lost 0 bases, leaving 21 bases of the junction unmatched. Per the germline V gene, CDR1 is TSWWSYY and CDR2 is QGS. The CDR3 is 23 residues long. Written as DNA, the CDR3 is TGTGCTCTTGGGGAACTAGTATTCCTAAGTGTACTGGGGGATAAGGAGGACACCGATAAACTCATCTTT. It is translated as CALGELVFLSVLGDKEDTDKLIF.

This clone has just a few counts. This chain connects TRDV1 to TRDJ1; perhaps TRDD2 as D (6 bases). Germline CDR1 and CDR2: TSWWSYY and QGS. The CDR3 totals 16 residues. Deletions cut 8 bases from V and 3 bases from J, with 22 bases between. The CDR3 nucleotides are TGTGCTCTTAGGGGGTTCTCCTTCCCGGAGGCCGATAAACTCATCTTT. Its protein product is CALRGFSFPEADKLIF.

This chain joins TRDV1 and TRDJ1; 9 bases agree with TRDD3. V dropped 1 base and J dropped 0; count of bases not matched to a gene: 18. The CDR3 is 21 residues long. The germline CDR1 and CDR2 sequences are TSWWSYY and QGS. This CDR3 reads CALGEPPYQLGDSRYTDKLIF. DNA of the CDR3: TGTGCTCTTGGGGAACCCCCGTATCAGCTGGGGGATTCGCGGTACACCGATAAACTCATCTTT.